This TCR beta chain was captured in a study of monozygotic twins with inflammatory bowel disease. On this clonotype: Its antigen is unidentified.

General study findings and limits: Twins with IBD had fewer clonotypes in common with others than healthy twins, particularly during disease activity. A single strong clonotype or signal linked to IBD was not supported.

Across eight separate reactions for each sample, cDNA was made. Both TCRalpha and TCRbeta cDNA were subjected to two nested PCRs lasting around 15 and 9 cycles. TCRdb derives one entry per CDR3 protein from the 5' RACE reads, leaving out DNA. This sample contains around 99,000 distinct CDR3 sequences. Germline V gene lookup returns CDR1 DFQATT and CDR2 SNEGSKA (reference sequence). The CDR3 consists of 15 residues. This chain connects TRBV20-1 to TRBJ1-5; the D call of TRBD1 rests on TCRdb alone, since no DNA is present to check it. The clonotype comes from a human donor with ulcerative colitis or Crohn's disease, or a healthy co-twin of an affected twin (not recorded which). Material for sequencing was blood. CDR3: CSASTGARGNQPQHF.